Below, 10 T cell receptor beta chains from the same sample are listed, as sequenced in a study of T cells expressing NK-cell markers. TCRdb re-called the 5' RACE reads and catalogs CDR3 proteins one per entry, DNA excluded. This table lists about 120,000 distinct CDR3 sequences. Sequenced material: blood T cells: a sorted CD56 or NKG2C T cell subset, CD4+ or CD8+ T cells, or bulk PBMC T cells (not recorded which). These TCRs come from a woman between 18 and 70 years old in good health.

The genes are TRBV5-4 and TRBJ2-7; with no DNA, the TCRdb D assignment of TRBD1 cannot be verified. The germline V gene has CDR1 SGHNT and CDR2 YYREEE (reference sequence). This CDR3 spans 13 amino acids. The CDR3 protein is CASSTYRGYEQYF.

CDR3 region: CASSLDDRGSYNEQFF. The genes are TRBV6-2 or TRBV6-3 and TRBJ2-1. Germline V gene data show CDR1 as MNHEY and CDR2 as SVGEGT. This CDR3 is 16 amino acids long.

The rearrangement links TRBV6-1 to TRBJ1-5; TCRdb gives TRBD1 as the D gene, but with no DNA this cannot be confirmed. The CDR3 sequence is 16 residues long. Germline V gene sequence: CDR1 MNHNS, CDR2 SASEGT. This CDR3 is CASSEGTGQGNQPQHF.

V and J are TRBV28 and TRBJ2-3; without DNA, the TCRdb call of TRBD1 cannot be checked. Germline V lookup: CDR1 MDHEN, CDR2 SYDVKM. The CDR3 loop spans 17 amino acids. CDR3 sequence reads: CASSLLWGAPAADTQYF.

This sequence joins TRBV27 and TRBJ1-2; without DNA, the TCRdb call of TRBD1 cannot be checked. The CDR3 is 12 amino acids. The germline CDR1 and CDR2 sequences are MNHEY and SMNVEV (reference sequence). The CDR3 loop reads CASGQGDYGYTF.

The chain uses TRBV5-6 and TRBJ1-2. The germline CDR1 and CDR2 sequences are SGHDT and YYEEEE. The CDR3 is made up of 11 amino acids. CDR3 amino acids: CASSFGVGYTF.

This chain links TRBV12-3 or TRBV12-4 with TRBJ1-2. The CDR3 covers 12 residues. The CDR3 here is CASHGQTYGYTF.

The chain has TRBV29-1 and TRBJ2-7. The length of the CDR3 is 13 residues. Germline V gene lookup returns CDR1 SQVTM and CDR2 ANQGSEA. The CDR3 region is CSVSSGSTYEQYF.

V gene TRBV28 combines with J gene TRBJ1-6; TCRdb outputs TRBD1, but without DNA this stays unchecked. The CDR3 has 16 residues. Per germline, CDR1 MDHEN and CDR2 SYDVKM. This CDR3 is CASRDPTGMGIYEYHF.

This sequence joins TRBV4-1 and TRBJ1-6. Germline V gives CDR1 MGHRA, CDR2 YSYEKL. The CDR3 totals 15 residues. CDR3 region: CASSLRRDYNSPLHF.